This T cell receptor beta chain was sequenced during a study of blood T cell repertoires in COVID-19. Study-wide context: Material from acute and convalescent COVID-19 was sourced from the United States, Italy and Spain. Sources were T cells, B-cell-depleted T cells, or PBMCs; the material itself was cDNA or gDNA.

The germline gives CDR1 GTSNPN, CDR2 SVGIG (reference sequence). The CDR3 is made up of 15 amino acids. V shed 2 bases and J 10 bases; nucleotides not matched to a gene: 11. Method: immunoSEQ multiplex PCR; TCRdb's copy keeps in-frame clones and lacks some. The sample lists 300,000 to 400,000 clones; around 87% were seen once. The table lists this clone with a count of one. V and J are TRBV30 and TRBJ2-1; 10 nucleotides agree with TRBD1. Material for sequencing was peripheral blood. The clonotype was recovered from a human donor in a cohort sampled during active COVID-19. The CDR3 nucleotides are TGTGCCTGGAGTCCCCGACAGGGGGCACAGGAGGAGCAGTTCTTC. Its translation is CAWSPRQGAQEEQFF.